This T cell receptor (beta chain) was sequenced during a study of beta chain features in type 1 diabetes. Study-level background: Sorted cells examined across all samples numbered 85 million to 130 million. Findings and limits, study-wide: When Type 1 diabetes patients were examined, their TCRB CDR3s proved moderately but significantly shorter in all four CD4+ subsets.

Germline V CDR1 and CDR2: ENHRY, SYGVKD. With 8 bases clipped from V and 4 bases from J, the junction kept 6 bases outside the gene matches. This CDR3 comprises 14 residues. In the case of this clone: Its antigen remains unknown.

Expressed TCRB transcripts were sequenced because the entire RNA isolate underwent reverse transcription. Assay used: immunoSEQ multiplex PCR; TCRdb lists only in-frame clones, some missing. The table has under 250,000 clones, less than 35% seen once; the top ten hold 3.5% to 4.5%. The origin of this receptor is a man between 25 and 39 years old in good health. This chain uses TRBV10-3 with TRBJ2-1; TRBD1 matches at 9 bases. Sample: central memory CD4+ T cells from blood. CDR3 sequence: CAIGSGQGYNEQFF. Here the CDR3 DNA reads TGTGCCATCGGGTCCGGACAGGGGTACAATGAGCAGTTCTTC.